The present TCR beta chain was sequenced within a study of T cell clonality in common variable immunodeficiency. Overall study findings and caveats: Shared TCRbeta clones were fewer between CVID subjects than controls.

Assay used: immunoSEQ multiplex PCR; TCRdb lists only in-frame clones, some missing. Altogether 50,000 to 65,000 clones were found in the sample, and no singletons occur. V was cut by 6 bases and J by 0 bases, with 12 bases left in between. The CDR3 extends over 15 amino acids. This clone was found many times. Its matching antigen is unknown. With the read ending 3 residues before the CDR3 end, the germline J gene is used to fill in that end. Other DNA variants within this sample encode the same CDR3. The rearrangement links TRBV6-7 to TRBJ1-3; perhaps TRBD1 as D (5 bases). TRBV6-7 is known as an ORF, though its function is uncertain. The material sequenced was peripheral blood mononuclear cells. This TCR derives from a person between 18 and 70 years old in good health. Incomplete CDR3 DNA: TGTGCCAGCAGATTCAACAGGACCTCTGGAAACACC. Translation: CASRFNRTSGNT. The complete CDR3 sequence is CASRFNRTSGNTIYF.